The 29 T cell receptor beta chains below come from one sample, sequenced in a study of preoperative IRX-2 immunotherapy in early breast cancer. Here immunoSEQ multiplex PCR was the method, and the copy in TCRdb shows in-frame clones only, minus some. The sample has about 13,000 clones; under 95% are singletons. Stated treatment: preoperative locoregional IRX-2 cytokine immunotherapy. This specimen was taken from a patient treated with IRX-2 immunotherapy. These receptors were obtained from a human donor with breast cancer.

J is TRBJ2-7 and V is TRBV11-3; 9 nucleotides line up with TRBD1. The CDR3 totals 15 residues. The V gene end was trimmed by 2 bases and the J gene end by 2 bases; junction bases not matched to a gene: 4. Germline V lookup: CDR1 SGHNT, CDR2 YENEEA. CDR3 nucleotides: TGTGCCAGCAGCTTAAGACGGGACAGGGCCTACGAGCAGTACGTC. It yields the protein CASSLRRDRAYEQYV.

The chain is built from TRBV28 and TRBJ2-5; 7 bases map to TRBD1. Germline CDR1 is MDHEN and CDR2 is SYDVKM. The CDR3 has 15 residues. Trimming removed 6 bases from V and 1 base from J; junction bases left unmatched: 8. The CDR3 spells CASSQPRDSQETQYF. The CDR3 DNA follows: TGTGCCAGCAGCCAACCCCGGGACAGCCAAGAGACCCAGTACTTC.

This chain joins TRBV7-2 and TRBJ1-6; D ambiguous. V shed 2 bases and J shed 9 bases, with 5 bases lying between them. Germline V gene sequence: CDR1 SGHTA, CDR2 FQGNSA. CDR3 size: 12 residues. This CDR3 is CASSLLSSPLHF. The CDR3, as DNA: TGTGCCAGCAGCTTACTATCTTCACCCCTCCACTTT.

This clone occurred once. The V gene is TRBV5-6, the J gene TRBJ1-2; 8 bases align to TRBD1. Germline CDR1 reads SGHDT; CDR2 reads YYEEEE. There are 11 residues in the CDR3. The junction had 6 bases not matched to a gene; V was cut back by 4 bases and J by 13 bases. The DNA of the CDR3 is TGTGCCAGCAGCGAGGGACAGGTCGTCACCTTC. As protein: CASSEGQVVTF.

The V and J genes are TRBV19 and TRBJ2-5, with TRBD1 identical over 7 bases. CDR1 and CDR2 from the germline V gene are LNHDA and SQIVND (reference sequence). V dropped 4 bases and J dropped 4; count of bases not matched to a gene: 9. The CDR3 contains 15 residues. The DNA for the CDR3 is TGTGCCAGTAGTAGACAAGGGGGACAGACAGAGACCCAGTACTTC. This translates into CASSRQGGQTETQYF.

The gene calls are TRBV10-3 and TRBJ1-1; D may be TRBD1 (6 bases). V lost 3 bases to trimming and J lost 5 bases, with 13 bases between them. Germline V gives CDR1 ENHRY, CDR2 SYGVKD. This CDR3 comprises 14 residues. CDR3 sequence: CAISEAFQGTEAFF. Here the CDR3 DNA reads TGTGCCATCAGTGAAGCTTTCCAGGGGACTGAAGCTTTCTTT.

The chain carries TRBV5-1 and TRBJ1-1, with 10 nucleotides matching TRBD1. In germline, CDR1 is SGHRS, CDR2 YFSETQ. V gave up 3 bases and J gave up 2 bases; unmatched junction bases: 4. The CDR3 is 15 residues long. As DNA, the CDR3 is TGCGCCAGCAGCTCGGGACAGGGGTTAAACACTGAAGCTTTCTTT. Its translation: CASSSGQGLNTEAFF.

This chain links TRBV7-3 with TRBJ1-3; possible D gene TRBD1, 5 bases. V lost 2 bases and J 4 bases, leaving 12 bases between the germline ends. Germline lookup yields CDR1 SGHTA and CDR2 FQGTGA. The CDR3 totals 15 residues. Written as DNA, the CDR3 is TGTGCCAGCAGCTTAGACGGGACCCCAGGAAACACCATATATTTT. Its protein product is CASSLDGTPGNTIYF.

This clone was counted a single time. V usage is TRBV9 and J usage is TRBJ1-4; no clear D. CDR1 and CDR2 (germline): SGDLS, YYNGEE. CDR3 length: 14 amino acids. Trimming pared 5 bases from V and 0 bases from J, leaving 8 bases between. The DNA for the CDR3 is TGTGCCAGCAGTTACACCGCAACTAATGAAAAACTGTTTTTT. This gives the protein CASSYTATNEKLFF.

The gene calls are TRBV6-4 and TRBJ1-6; 8 bases agree with TRBD1. From germline, CDR1 is MRHNA and CDR2 SNTAGT. The V gene end was trimmed by 0 bases and the J gene end by 7 bases; junction bases not matched to a gene: 5. CDR3 length: 16 residues. The CDR3 DNA sequence: TGTGCCAGCAGTGACTCGTACGGGACAGGCAATTCACCCCTCCACTTT. This translates into CASSDSYGTGNSPLHF.

The rearrangement joins TRBV19 to TRBJ2-7; 10 nucleotides line up with TRBD1. With 3 bases clipped from V and 6 bases from J, the junction kept 5 bases outside the gene matches. Germline CDR1 is LNHDA and CDR2 is SQIVND (reference sequence). The CDR3 contains 14 residues. CDR3 sequence reads: CASSIPGTGVEQYF. The CDR3 coding sequence is TGTGCCAGTAGTATTCCCGGGACAGGGGTCGAGCAGTACTTC. Full variable domain (missing parts from reference TRBV19 and TRBJ2-7): DGGITQSPKYLFRKEGQNVTLSCEQNLNHDAMYWYRQDPGQGLRLIYYSQIVNDFQKGDIAEGYSVSREKKESFPLTVTSAQKNPTAFYLCASSIPGTGVEQYFGPGTRLTVT.

This chain links TRBV18 with TRBJ1-1, with a possible D match to TRBD1 (5 bases). The CDR3 runs 16 residues. V was trimmed by 3 bases and J by 5 bases, leaving 19 bases between them. CDR1 and CDR2 from the germline V gene are KGHSH and LQKENI. The CDR3 sequence is CASSPVGVQGWTEAFF. As DNA, the CDR3 is TGTGCCAGCTCACCCGTTGGAGTCCAGGGTTGGACTGAAGCTTTCTTT.

The rearrangement links TRBV18 to TRBJ2-5; perhaps TRBD1 as D (5 bases). V was trimmed by 0 bases and J by 5 bases, leaving 10 bases between them. Germline values: CDR1 KGHSH, CDR2 LQKENI. This CDR3 contains 14 residues. CDR3 residues: CASSPPSRVETQYF. CDR3 coding DNA: TGTGCCAGCTCACCACCGTCCAGGGTTGAGACCCAGTACTTC.

This chain connects TRBV7-3 to TRBJ2-7; 8 nucleotides agree with TRBD2. Germline CDR1 and CDR2: SGHTA and FQGTGA. V shed 5 bases, J shed 4 bases, and the junction held 10 bases outside the gene matches. The CDR3 contains 15 residues. The CDR3 nucleotides read TGTGCCAGCAGCCCACCGGGGGGGGCAGTGTACGAGCAGTACTTC. Protein sequence: CASSPPGGAVYEQYF.

The chain joins TRBV14 to TRBJ2-5; TRBD1 or TRBD2 may be the D gene (6 bases each). This CDR3 is built from 16 residues. The V gene's germline CDR1 is SGHDN and CDR2 FVKESK. V lost 8 bases, J lost 4 bases, and 23 bases lay in between. CDR3 sequence (DNA): TGTGCCAGCTCTGTTACTCGAGGGGGGCTAGGAGAGACCCAGTACTTC. Its protein is CASSVTRGGLGETQYF.

The rearrangement uses TRBV6-1 and TRBJ1-2, with D possibly TRBD1 on 5 matching bases. This CDR3 contains 14 residues. CDR1 is MNHNS and CDR2 is SASEGT in the germline V gene. V shed 2 bases and J shed 3 bases, with 10 bases lying between them. Written as DNA, the CDR3 is TGTGCCAGCAGTGAAAACCTAGGGGACTATGGCTACACCTTC. Encoded protein: CASSENLGDYGYTF.

The gene calls are TRBV5-1 and TRBJ1-5, with D perhaps matching TRBD1 (5 bases). The V gene's germline CDR1 is SGHRS and CDR2 YFSETQ. V was clipped by 0 bases and J by 7 bases, with 11 bases between them. The CDR3 is made up of 14 amino acids. In DNA, the CDR3 is TGCGCCAGCAGCTTGGACGGGGGAAGGCAGCCCCAGCATTTT. Its protein product is CASSLDGGRQPQHF.

CDR3: CASSLQPPGSSYNEQFF. The CDR3 nucleotides are TGCGCCAGCAGCTTGCAGCCTCCGGGTAGCTCCTACAATGAGCAGTTCTTC. The chain links TRBV5-1 to TRBJ2-1; D remains unclear. Per the germline V gene, CDR1 is SGHRS and CDR2 is YFSETQ. This CDR3 is 17 amino acids long. Trimming shortened V by 1 base and J by 0 bases, and 14 bases separated the two germline ends.

The V call is TRBV9, the J call TRBJ1-2, with 9 nucleotides matching TRBD1. Germline lookup yields CDR1 SGDLS and CDR2 YYNGEE. The CDR3 consists of 16 residues. Unmatched junction bases numbered 5, after V lost 0 bases and J lost 2 bases. In DNA form, the CDR3 reads TGTGCCAGCAGCGTAGGGGGACAGGGTGGGAACTATGGCTACACCTTC. Translating it yields CASSVGGQGGNYGYTF.

The chain uses TRBV13 and TRBJ2-5; 10 bases map to TRBD2. Germline trimming cut 5 bases from V and 0 bases from J; bases unmatched to any gene: 3. The CDR3 runs to 15 residues. CDR1 PRHDT and CDR2 FYEKMQ come from the germline V gene (reference sequence). The CDR3 reads CASSLAGVYQETQYF. In nucleotides, the CDR3 is TGTGCCAGCAGCCTAGCGGGGGTGTACCAAGAGACCCAGTACTTC.

The chain uses TRBV7-6 and TRBJ1-1, with D uncertain. The CDR3 has 13 residues. With 5 bases removed from V and 1 base from J, the gap between germline ends came to 8 bases. Germline lookup yields CDR1 SGHVS and CDR2 FNYEAQ. The CDR3 DNA follows: TGTGCCAGCAGCCGCACACAGAACACTGAAGCTTTCTTT. This translates into CASSRTQNTEAFF.

V usage is TRBV5-1 and J usage is TRBJ2-7; 11 bases are shared with TRBD2. In germline, CDR1 is SGHRS, CDR2 YFSETQ. CDR3 size: 16 residues. V was pared by 4 bases and J by 7 bases, with 13 bases of the junction left unmatched. CDR3 in amino acids: CASSRGLAGGLSEQYF. CDR3 coding DNA: TGCGCCAGCAGCCGGGGGCTAGCGGGGGGCCTGTCGGAGCAGTACTTC.

The chain links TRBV21-1 to TRBJ1-1; TRBD1 is taken as the D call from the table, unchecked against the DNA. TRBV21-1 is deemed a pseudogene. The CDR3 extends over 16 amino acids. The DNA for the CDR3 is TGTGCCAGCAGCAGTTCGGGACAGGGCCCGAACACTGAAGCTTTCTTT. This encodes CASSSSGQGPNTEAFF.

The J gene is TRBJ2-3, the V gene TRBV6-1, with D perhaps matching TRBD1 or TRBD2 (5 bases each). Germline-derived CDR1 and CDR2 are MNHNS and SASEGT. The CDR3 runs 15 residues. V was pared by 3 bases and J by 0 bases, with 10 bases between. The CDR3 DNA follows: TGTGCCAGCAGTGATATGGGGGTTAGCACAGATACGCAGTATTTT. Its protein is CASSDMGVSTDTQYF.

This chain joins TRBV28 and TRBJ2-1; a weak D match, TRBD1 (5 bases). This CDR3 contains 13 residues. Germline V gene lookup returns CDR1 MDHEN and CDR2 SYDVKM. Trimming cost V 8 bases and J 9 bases, with 17 bases left between them. For the CDR3, the DNA is TGTGCCAGCCTTGATGGGGCCCGGGTTGAGCAGTTCTTC. It translates to CASLDGARVEQFF.

The rearrangement joins TRBV19 to TRBJ1-1; weak D call: TRBD1 (6 bases). CDR1 LNHDA and CDR2 SQIVND come from the germline V gene (reference sequence). Trimming took off 3 bases at V and 5 bases at J, with 13 bases between the two ends. This CDR3 comprises 14 residues. Here the CDR3 reads CASSIVEGGTEAFF. For the CDR3, the DNA is TGTGCCAGTAGTATCGTCGAGGGGGGGACTGAAGCTTTCTTT.

The rearrangement joins TRBV7-2 to TRBJ2-3; TRBD1 or TRBD2 may be the D gene (5 bases each). Germline CDR1 and CDR2: SGHTA and FQGNSA. V was clipped by 3 bases and J by 3 bases, with 13 bases between them. CDR3 length equals 15 residues. The DNA of the CDR3 is TGTGCCAGCAGCTTCTTGGGGACGGGAACAGATACGCAGTATTTT. Translation gives CASSFLGTGTDTQYF.

V is TRBV21-1 and J is TRBJ1-5. TRBV21-1 represents a pseudogene. The CDR3 runs to 18 residues. DNA for the CDR3: TGTGCCAGCAGCAAAGCGGGGGGGGATTGTTATAGCAATCAGCCCCAGCATTTT. Amino acids: CASSKAGGDCYSNQPQHF.

The chain joins TRBV5-1 to TRBJ1-4, with D possibly TRBD1 on 6 matching bases. Trimming shortened V by 1 base and J by 4 bases, and 14 bases separated the two germline ends. The germline gives CDR1 SGHRS, CDR2 YFSETQ. This CDR3 has 16 residues. CDR3 DNA: TGCGCCAGCAGCTTGTTGGAGACAGGAGTTAATGAAAAACTGTTTTTT. It encodes CASSLLETGVNEKLFF. Using reference TRBV5-1 and TRBJ1-4 for the parts outside the CDR3, the full variable domain is KAGVTQTPRYLIKTRGQQVTLSCSPISGHRSVSWYQQTPGQGLQFLFEYFSETQRNKGNFPGRFSGRQFSNSRSEMNVSTLELGDSALYLCASSLLETGVNEKLFFGSGTQLSVL.